A selection of T cell receptor beta chains follows, all from one sample in a study of blood T cell repertoires in COVID-19. Clones were sequenced by immunoSEQ multiplex PCR, and TCRdb holds only the in-frame ones, with some missing. The sample includes around 190,000 clones, roughly four fifths of them seen just once. The sample taken for sequencing was peripheral blood. The receptors derive from a woman aged 65 to 85 with COVID-19, enrolled during active disease. Both conserved end residues are trimmed from each CDR3.

V gene: TRBV5-1
J gene: TRBJ2-2
CDR3 protein: ASSLAITGQGITGELF

V gene: TRBV7-8
J gene: TRBJ1-3
CDR3 protein: ASSLTTGTGNTIY

V gene: TRBV19
J gene: TRBJ2-7
CDR3 protein: ASSIQGADLEQY

V gene: TRBV15
J gene: TRBJ2-6
CDR3 protein: ATRTGGAGANVLT

V gene: TRBV6-6
J gene: TRBJ2-7
CDR3 protein: ASSRGGQDYEQY

V gene: TRBV28
J gene: TRBJ2-5
CDR3 protein: ASSLSGEPETQY

V gene: TRBV7-9
J gene: TRBJ1-1
CDR3 protein: ASSVSWNTEAF

V gene: TRBV5-1
J gene: TRBJ1-6
CDR3 protein: ASSLDGAPNSPLH

V gene: TRBV19
J gene: TRBJ1-1
CDR3 protein: ASSNRPGQGNTEAF

V gene: TRBV4-1
J gene: TRBJ2-3
CDR3 protein: ASSQAEGTDTQY

V gene: TRBV6-5
J gene: TRBJ2-7
CDR3 protein: ASSYTTSGPYEQY

V gene: TRBV7-8
J gene: TRBJ1-5
CDR3 protein: ASSSSGTGQPQH

V gene: TRBV5-1
J gene: TRBJ2-3
CDR3 protein: ASSLTGVTDTQY

V gene: TRBV11-2
J gene: TRBJ2-1
CDR3 protein: ASIRTSGSFDEQF

V gene: TRBV29-1
J gene: TRBJ2-5
CDR3 protein: SVGEGRETQY

V gene: TRBV7-8
J gene: TRBJ1-2
CDR3 protein: ASSLASDYGYT

V gene: TRBV9
J gene: TRBJ2-1
CDR3 protein: ASSVSATRDNEQF

V gene: TRBV15
J gene: TRBJ1-5
CDR3 protein: ATSREGTGYGNQPQH

V gene: TRBV6-2/TRBV6-3
J gene: TRBJ1-5
CDR3 protein: ASSRTGANQPQH

V gene: TRBV11-3
J gene: TRBJ2-3
CDR3 protein: ASSLVGKAGVGTQY

V gene: TRBV10-3
J gene: TRBJ1-3
CDR3 protein: AISVRQGAGNTIY

V gene: TRBV27
J gene: TRBJ2-7
CDR3 protein: ASRVGGFPYEQY

V gene: TRBV28
J gene: TRBJ1-2
CDR3 protein: ASSKTGGTYGYT

V gene: TRBV2
J gene: TRBJ1-2
CDR3 protein: ASSEDRMNYGYT

V gene: TRBV4-3
J gene: TRBJ1-2
CDR3 protein: ASSQESSGGNYGYT

V gene: TRBV14
J gene: TRBJ2-3
CDR3 protein: ASRSGSTDTQY

V gene: TRBV6-5
J gene: TRBJ2-7
CDR3 protein: ASSSPGQGVWEQY

V gene: TRBV28
J gene: TRBJ2-1
CDR3 protein: ASSSRGYLGGQF

V gene: TRBV14
J gene: TRBJ1-2
CDR3 protein: ASSRAGTGGGGYT

V gene: TRBV5-4
J gene: TRBJ2-1
CDR3 protein: ASSFPGLARDNEQF

V gene: TRBV28
J gene: TRBJ1-3
CDR3 protein: ASSSGDFGNTIY

V gene: TRBV9
J gene: TRBJ2-3
CDR3 protein: ASSVLSGQTDTQY

V gene: TRBV7-2
J gene: TRBJ2-3
CDR3 protein: ASSLGLAGITDTQY

V gene: TRBV5-4
J gene: TRBJ2-7
CDR3 protein: ASSLGRGQTGEQY

V gene: TRBV12-3/TRBV12-4
J gene: TRBJ2-1
CDR3 protein: ASSRTGVKF

V gene: TRBV3-1/TRBV3-2
J gene: TRBJ1-2
CDR3 protein: ASSQASGGSYGYT

V gene: TRBV14
J gene: TRBJ1-2
CDR3 protein: ASTKPDTDRVNYGYT

V gene: TRBV10-3
J gene: TRBJ2-2
CDR3 protein: AISESGTGNTGELF

V gene: TRBV21-1
J gene: TRBJ2-5
CDR3 protein: ASSNGTIGQETQY

V gene: TRBV7-8
J gene: TRBJ1-5
CDR3 protein: ASSQTGTGGVGNQPQH

V gene: TRBV27
J gene: TRBJ2-4
CDR3 protein: ASSGLALAKNIQY

V gene: TRBV12-3/TRBV12-4
J gene: TRBJ2-3
CDR3 protein: ASSSGDTQY

V gene: TRBV12-3/TRBV12-4
J gene: TRBJ2-3
CDR3 protein: ASSLGATDTQY

V gene: TRBV30
J gene: TRBJ2-1
CDR3 protein: AWGARGHEQF